This entry lists 8 T cell receptor beta chains sequenced from one sample in a study of molecular identifiers for immune sequencing clone quantification. TCRdb reprocessed the PCR reads via MiXCR and lists one record per CDR3 protein. The repertoire consists of around 300,000 distinct CDR3 sequences, with under 25% occurring once and the leading ten covering around 0.7%. Specimen: naive CD8+ T cells from blood, with Jurkat cell RNA spiked in. The sample's subset: FACS-sorted CD8+CD4-CCR7+CD45RA+ naive T cells. Receptors were obtained from a human donor in good health. Some libraries in this study had Jurkat cell RNA spiked in.

This clonotype was seen repeatedly, ten times or more. This chain uses TRBV29-1 with TRBJ2-1; 9 bases line up with TRBD2. V shed 4 bases and J 9 bases; nucleotides not matched to a gene: 13. The CDR3 has 15 residues. Germline CDR1 reads SQVTM; CDR2 reads ANQGSEA. The CDR3 loop reads CSVVVGASGTGEQFF. DNA of the CDR3: TGCAGCGTTGTCGTTGGTGCTAGCGGGACCGGTGAGCAGTTCTTC.

This clonotype was observed a single time. One end of the junction is discordant with germline, which a read error may explain. This chain links TRBV4-3 with TRBJ1-1, with TRBD1 matching 8 bases. CDR3 length: 14 residues. Germline values: CDR1 LGHNA, CDR2 YSLEER. The CDR3 sequence is CASSQEQGGDEASF. In DNA form, the CDR3 reads TGCGCCAGCAGCCAAGAACAGGGGGGCGACGAAGCTTCCTTT.

This clonotype was found once. With a much larger clone just one base away, this may be a read error. The chain employs TRBV5-3 and TRBJ2-7; 7 positions match TRBD2. TRBV5-3 is reported as an ORF; its role is uncertain. The CDR3 sequence is 14 residues long. The CDR3 loop is CASSSTLGDYEQHF. In nucleotides, the CDR3 is TGTGCCAGCAGCTCCACCCTGGGGGACTACGAGCAGCACTTC.

This clonotype was detected only a few times. This chain links TRBV4-3 with TRBJ1-3; D is ambiguous. V lost 2 bases and J 2 bases, leaving 13 bases between the germline ends. The CDR3 has 16 amino acids. Germline loops: CDR1 LGHNA, CDR2 YSLEER. CDR3 protein: CASSQQSSLAGNTIYF. The CDR3 coding sequence is TGCGCCAGCAGCCAACAAAGCTCCCTGGCTGGAAACACCATATATTTT.

This clonotype came up a few times. The CDR3 loop reads CASSPIGGGNYGYTF. The CDR3 DNA reads TGTGCCAGCAGTCCAATCGGTGGGGGTAACTATGGCTACACCTTC. The V call is TRBV27, the J call TRBJ1-2; possible D gene TRBD1, 5 bases. This CDR3 region has 15 residues. From germline, CDR1 is MNHEY and CDR2 SMNVEV (reference sequence). The V and J ends lost 5 bases and 1 base respectively, with 14 bases between them.

This clonotype was recorded many times. The CDR3 nucleotides are TGTGCCAGCAGCGTAGGCGGTAGCGGGGGCTACGAGCAGTACTTC. As protein: CASSVGGSGGYEQYF. The rearrangement joins TRBV9 to TRBJ2-7; the match to TRBD2 covers 9 bases. From germline, CDR1 is SGDLS and CDR2 YYNGEE. The CDR3 is made up of 15 amino acids. Germline trimming cut 0 bases from V and 3 bases from J; bases unmatched to any gene: 4.

As regards this clonotype: This sequence may be a read error, since a much larger clone differs from it by one base. This sequence joins TRBV30 and TRBJ2-1; no reliable D call. Germline loops: CDR1 GTSNPN, CDR2 SVGIG (reference sequence). V lost 0 bases, J lost 6 bases, and 6 bases lay in between. The CDR3 sequence is 12 residues long. CDR3 in amino acids: CAWSVLCNEQFF. The CDR3 nucleotides read TGTGCCTGGAGTGTATTATGCAATGAGCAGTTCTTC.

The table lists this clonotype with a few counts. V is TRBV7-9 and J is TRBJ1-2; unclear D gene. The CDR3 is 12 residues long. V was trimmed by 8 bases and J by 8 bases, leaving 15 bases between them. Germline values: CDR1 SEHNR, CDR2 FQNEAQ (reference sequence). The CDR3 here is CASVGWAMGYTF. CDR3 in DNA: TGTGCCAGCGTCGGATGGGCTATGGGCTACACCTTC.